The 17 T cell receptor beta chains presented below share a single source sample, sequenced in a study of human T cells and chemical hapten exposure. Someone pulled total RNA out of unfractionated whole blood. TCRdb ran MiXCR on the 5' RACE reads and lists one entry per CDR3 protein. This table has some 78,000 distinct CDR3 sequences, roughly 8.4% appearing once. All receptors come from a male donor in good health.

V gene TRBV11-2 combines with J gene TRBJ1-5, with D unresolved. The CDR3 loop spans 14 amino acids. Trimming pared 3 bases from V and 7 bases from J, leaving 13 bases between. Germline V gene lookup returns CDR1 SGHAT and CDR2 FQNNGV. In DNA form, the CDR3 reads TGTGCCAGCAGCTTCGCGGGAGAGGGACAGCCCCAGCATTTT. Protein: CASSFAGEGQPQHF. The full variable domain, rest sourced from reference TRBV11-2 and TRBJ1-5, is EAGVAQSPRYKIIEKRQSVAFWCNPISGHATLYWYQQILGQGPKLLIQFQNNGVVDDSQLPKDRFSAERLKGVDSTLKIQPAKLEDSAVYLCASSFAGEGQPQHFGDGTRLSIL.

This clonotype was observed at least ten times. This rearrangement joins TRBV7-3 to TRBJ1-6, with D possibly TRBD1 on 6 matching bases. V shed 5 bases and J shed 5 bases, with 13 bases lying between them. The CDR3 sequence is 15 residues long. Germline lookup yields CDR1 SGHTA and CDR2 FQGTGA. CDR3 nucleotide sequence: TGTGCCAGCAGCCCTCAGGCAGGGGATAATTCACCCCTCCACTTT. As protein: CASSPQAGDNSPLHF.

There are many counts of this clonotype. The rearrangement joins TRBV6-1 to TRBJ1-2; 9 nucleotides agree with TRBD1. The junction had 10 bases not matched to a gene; V was cut back by 7 bases and J by 4 bases. Germline CDR1 MNHNS, CDR2 SASEGT. The CDR3 extends over 15 amino acids. The CDR3 spells CASTGTGPEFYGYTF. In nucleotides, the CDR3 is TGTGCCAGCACCGGGACAGGGCCTGAATTCTATGGCTACACCTTC.

This clonotype was counted only a few times. This chain links TRBV3-1 with TRBJ2-3; 7 bases match TRBD1. Losses at the gene ends were 0 bases for V and 3 bases for J; bases not matched to a gene: 9. CDR3 length: 17 residues. Per germline, CDR1 LGHDT and CDR2 YNNKEL (reference sequence). The CDR3 here is CASSQDGQGVGTDTQYF. The CDR3 DNA reads TGTGCCAGCAGCCAAGATGGGCAGGGGGTCGGGACAGATACGCAGTATTTT.

The V call is TRBV28, the J call TRBJ2-5, with TRBD1 identical over 10 bases. In germline, CDR1 is MDHEN, CDR2 SYDVKM. The CDR3 is 14 residues long. The J segment lost 5 bases and the V segment lost 6 bases, leaving 6 bases of the junction unmatched. The CDR3 here is CASSAGTGVETQYF. The DNA for the CDR3 is TGTGCCAGCAGCGCAGGGACAGGGGTGGAGACCCAGTACTTC.

There are a few counts of this clonotype. For the CDR3, the DNA is TGTGCCAGCAGTGAATCAAGCTCCTACGAGCAGTACTTC. The encoded protein is CASSESSSYEQYF. The chain recombines TRBV25-1 with TRBJ2-7; D gene uncertain. The CDR3 length is 13 residues. Per the germline V gene, CDR1 is MGHDK and CDR2 is SYGVNS. Trimming left V 1 base short and J 0 bases short, with 4 bases between.

The chain couples TRBV12-3 or TRBV12-4 to TRBJ1-2; D possibly corresponds to TRBD1 (5 bases). V gave up 6 bases and J gave up 8 bases, with 22 bases separating them. This CDR3 has 15 amino acids. In DNA, the CDR3 is TGTGCCAGCAGCCGCGTCGGGACCCAGGGATACGGCTACACCTTC. Translation gives CASSRVGTQGYGYTF.

This clonotype was seen a handful of times. V usage is TRBV2 and J usage is TRBJ2-1; weak D call: TRBD2 (6 bases). CDR3 length: 14 amino acids. Germline-derived CDR1 and CDR2 are SNHLY and FYNNEI. The V and J ends lost 4 bases and 1 base respectively, with 8 bases between them. CDR3 DNA sequence: TGTGCCAGCAGTGCAGGAGGGTCCTACAATGAGCAGTTCTTC. Translating it yields CASSAGGSYNEQFF.

The J gene is TRBJ2-1, the V gene TRBV4-2; 7 bases match TRBD2. This CDR3 is 15 amino acids long. Germline V gene lookup returns CDR1 LGHNA and CDR2 YNFKEQ. V shed 1 base and J 7 bases; nucleotides not matched to a gene: 7. CDR3 sequence reads: CASSQGRERENEQFF. Written as DNA, the CDR3 is TGTGCCAGCAGCCAAGGGCGAGAGCGGGAAAATGAGCAGTTCTTC.

V usage is TRBV3-1 and J usage is TRBJ1-4; D remains unclear. Germline-derived CDR1 and CDR2 are LGHDT and YNNKEL (reference sequence). This CDR3 spans 14 amino acids. Between the trimmed V and J ends, which lost 3 bases and 0 bases, there was a span of 5 bases. CDR3 region: CASSHTATNEKLFF. CDR3 nucleotide sequence: TGTGCCAGCAGCCACACAGCAACTAATGAAAAACTGTTTTTT.

This clonotype was counted many times. The CDR3 loop is CASSLGTGAYEQYF. The CDR3, as DNA: TGTGCCAGCAGCTTAGGGACAGGGGCCTACGAGCAGTACTTC. The chain carries TRBV7-2 and TRBJ2-7; 9 nucleotides agree with TRBD1. The V and J ends lost 1 base and 2 bases, in that order; junction bases with no gene match: 0. Germline V gene lookup returns CDR1 SGHTA and CDR2 FQGNSA. The CDR3 covers 14 residues.

This clonotype was counted ten times or more. The chain uses TRBV5-1 and TRBJ2-1; 15 nucleotides align to TRBD2. The V gene's germline CDR1 is SGHRS and CDR2 YFSETQ. The CDR3 runs 18 residues. With V trimmed by 3 bases and J by 5 bases, 9 bases remained unmatched. CDR3 amino acids: CASSWRTSGRGEDNEQFF. The DNA for the CDR3 is TGCGCCAGCAGCTGGAGGACTAGCGGGAGGGGTGAGGACAATGAGCAGTTCTTC.

The chain carries TRBV7-2 and TRBJ2-7, with a possible D match to TRBD2 (5 bases). Per germline, CDR1 SGHTA and CDR2 FQGNSA. CDR3 length: 12 amino acids. V gave up 6 bases and J gave up 3 bases, with 9 bases separating them. For the CDR3, the DNA is TGTGCCAGCAGTTTCCGGGACTACGAGCAGTACTTC. This translates into CASSFRDYEQYF.

This clonotype was picked up many times. The V call is TRBV21-1, the J call TRBJ2-7; TRBD2, the table's D call, was not compared with the DNA. TRBV21-1 is flagged as a pseudogene. The CDR3 is 18 amino acids. Here the CDR3 reads CASSKCASGRRSSYEQYF. CDR3 nucleotide sequence: TGTGCCAGCAGCAAATGTGCTAGCGGGAGAAGAAGCTCCTACGAGCAGTACTTC.

V gene TRBV6-5 combines with J gene TRBJ1-6, with TRBD1 identical over 8 bases. Germline loops: CDR1 MNHEY, CDR2 SVGAGI. V lost 1 base and J lost 9; bases outside the gene matches: 5. This CDR3 comprises 15 residues. The CDR3, as DNA: TGTGCCAGCAGTTACTGCCGGGACAGGCGTTCACCCCTCCACTTT. Translation gives CASSYCRDRRSPLHF.

The chain is built from TRBV27 and TRBJ1-6; 7 nucleotides line up with TRBD1. Germline loops: CDR1 MNHEY, CDR2 SMNVEV (reference sequence). The CDR3 is 15 amino acids. The junction had 6 bases not matched to a gene; V was cut back by 0 bases and J by 10 bases. For the CDR3, the DNA is TGTGCCAGCAGTTTATCTGCAGGGGGGAACTCACCCCTCCACTTT. Amino acid sequence: CASSLSAGGNSPLHF.

This clonotype was recorded a few times. The chain carries TRBV29-1 and TRBJ2-2, with no clear D. The CDR3 sequence is 14 residues long. V lost 7 bases and J 0 bases, leaving 12 bases between the germline ends. The V gene's germline CDR1 is SQVTM and CDR2 ANQGSEA. CDR3 protein: CSAGVTPNTGELFF. The CDR3 DNA follows: TGCAGCGCTGGGGTCACCCCGAACACCGGGGAGCTGTTTTTT.